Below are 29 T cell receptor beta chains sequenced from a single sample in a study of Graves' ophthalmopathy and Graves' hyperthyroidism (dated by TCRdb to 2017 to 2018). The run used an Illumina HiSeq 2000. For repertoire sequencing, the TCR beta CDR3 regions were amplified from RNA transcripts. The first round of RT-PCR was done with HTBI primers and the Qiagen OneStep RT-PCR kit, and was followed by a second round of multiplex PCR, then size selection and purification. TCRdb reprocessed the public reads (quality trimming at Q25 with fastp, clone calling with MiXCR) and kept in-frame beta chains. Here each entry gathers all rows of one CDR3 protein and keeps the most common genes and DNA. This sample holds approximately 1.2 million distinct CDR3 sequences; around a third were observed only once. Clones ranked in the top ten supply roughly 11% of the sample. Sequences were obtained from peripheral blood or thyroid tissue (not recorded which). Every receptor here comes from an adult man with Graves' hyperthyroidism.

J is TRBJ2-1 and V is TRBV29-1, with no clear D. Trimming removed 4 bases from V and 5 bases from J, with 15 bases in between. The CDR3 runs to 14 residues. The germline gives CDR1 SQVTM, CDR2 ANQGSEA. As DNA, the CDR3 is TGCAGCGTTGGAGGCCAGCGACTGAACAATGAGCAGTTCTTC. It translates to CSVGGQRLNNEQFF.

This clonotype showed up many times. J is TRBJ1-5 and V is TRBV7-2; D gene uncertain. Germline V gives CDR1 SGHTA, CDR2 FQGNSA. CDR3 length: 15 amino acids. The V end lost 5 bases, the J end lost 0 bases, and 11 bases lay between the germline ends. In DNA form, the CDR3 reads TGTGCCAGCAGCCTCGCCAGCCATAGCAATCAGCCCCAGCATTTT. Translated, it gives CASSLASHSNQPQHF.

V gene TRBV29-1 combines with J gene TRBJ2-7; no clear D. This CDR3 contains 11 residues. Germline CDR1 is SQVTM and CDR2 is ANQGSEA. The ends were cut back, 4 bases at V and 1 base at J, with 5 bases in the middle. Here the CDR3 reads CSVVGSYEQYV. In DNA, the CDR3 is TGCAGCGTTGTCGGGTCCTACGAGCAGTACGTC.

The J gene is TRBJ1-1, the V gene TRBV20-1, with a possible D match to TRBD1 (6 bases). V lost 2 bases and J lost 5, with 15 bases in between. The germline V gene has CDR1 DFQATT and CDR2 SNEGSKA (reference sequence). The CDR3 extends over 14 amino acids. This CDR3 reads CSARWGAVGTEAFF. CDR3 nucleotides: TGCAGTGCTAGATGGGGGGCAGTGGGGACTGAAGCTTTCTTT.

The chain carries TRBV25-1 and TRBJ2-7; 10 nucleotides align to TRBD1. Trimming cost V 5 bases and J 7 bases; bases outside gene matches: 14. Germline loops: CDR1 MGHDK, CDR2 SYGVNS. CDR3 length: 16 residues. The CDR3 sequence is CASSPQDRGTGEEQYF. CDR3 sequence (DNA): TGTGCCAGCAGTCCCCAGGACAGAGGGACAGGGGAAGAGCAGTACTTC.

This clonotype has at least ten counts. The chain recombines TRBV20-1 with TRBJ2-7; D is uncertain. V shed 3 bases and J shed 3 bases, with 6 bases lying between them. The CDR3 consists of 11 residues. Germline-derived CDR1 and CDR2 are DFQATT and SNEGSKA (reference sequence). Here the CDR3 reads CSARVNYEQYF. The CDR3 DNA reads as TGCAGTGCTAGGGTTAACTACGAGCAGTACTTC.

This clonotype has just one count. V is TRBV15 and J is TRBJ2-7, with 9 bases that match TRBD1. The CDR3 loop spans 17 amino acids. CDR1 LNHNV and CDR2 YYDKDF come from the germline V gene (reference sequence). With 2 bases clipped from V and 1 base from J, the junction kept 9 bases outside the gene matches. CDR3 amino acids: CATSRSRRDRVSYEQYF. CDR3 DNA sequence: TGTGCCACCAGCAGATCAAGACGGGACAGGGTGTCCTACGAGCAGTACTTC.

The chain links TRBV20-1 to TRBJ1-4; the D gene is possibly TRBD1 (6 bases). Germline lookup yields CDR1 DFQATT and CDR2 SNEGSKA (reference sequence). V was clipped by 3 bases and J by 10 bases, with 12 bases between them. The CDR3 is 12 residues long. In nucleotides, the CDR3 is TGCAGTGCTAGCTCGGGGGCGGGAAAACTGTTTTTT. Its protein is CSASSGAGKLFF.

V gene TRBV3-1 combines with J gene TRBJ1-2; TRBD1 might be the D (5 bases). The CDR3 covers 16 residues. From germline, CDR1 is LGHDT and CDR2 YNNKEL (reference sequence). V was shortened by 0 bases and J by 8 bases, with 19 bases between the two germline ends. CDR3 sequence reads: CASSQDLTARPYGYTF. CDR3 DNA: TGTGCCAGCAGCCAAGATTTGACAGCCAGGCCCTACGGCTACACCTTC. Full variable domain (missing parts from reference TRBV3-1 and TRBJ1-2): DTAVSQTPKYLVTQMGNDKSIKCEQNLGHDTMYWYKQDSKKFLKIMFSYNNKELIINETVPNRFSPKSPDKAHLNLHINSLELGDSAVYFCASSQDLTARPYGYTFGSGTRLTVV.

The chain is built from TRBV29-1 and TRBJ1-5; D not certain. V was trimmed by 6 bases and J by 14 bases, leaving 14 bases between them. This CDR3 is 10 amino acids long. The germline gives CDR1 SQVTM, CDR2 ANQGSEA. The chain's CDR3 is CSVSVGHEHF. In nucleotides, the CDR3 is TGCAGCGTGTCCGTAGGCCACGAGCATTTT.

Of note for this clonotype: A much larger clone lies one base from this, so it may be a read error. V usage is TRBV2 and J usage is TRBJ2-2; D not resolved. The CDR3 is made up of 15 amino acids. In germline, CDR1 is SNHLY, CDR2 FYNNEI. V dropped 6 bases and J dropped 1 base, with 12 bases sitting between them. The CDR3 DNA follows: TGTGCCAGCAGGAAGATTGCAGGGAACACCGGGGAGCTGTTTTTT. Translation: CASRKIAGNTGELFF.

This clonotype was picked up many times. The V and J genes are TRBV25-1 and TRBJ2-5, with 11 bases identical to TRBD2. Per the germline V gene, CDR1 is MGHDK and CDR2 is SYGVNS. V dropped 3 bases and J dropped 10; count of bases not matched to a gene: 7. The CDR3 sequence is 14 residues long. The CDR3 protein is CASSDSGRAQDQYF. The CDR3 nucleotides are TGTGCCAGCAGTGATAGCGGGAGGGCACAGGACCAGTACTTC.

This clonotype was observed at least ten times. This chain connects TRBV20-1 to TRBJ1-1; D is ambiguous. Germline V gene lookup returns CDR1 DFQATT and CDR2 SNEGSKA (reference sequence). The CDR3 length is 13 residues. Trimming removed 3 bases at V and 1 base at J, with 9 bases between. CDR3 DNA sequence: TGCAGTGCTAGTCGGGCCACGAACACTGAAGCTTTCTTT. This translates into CSASRATNTEAFF.

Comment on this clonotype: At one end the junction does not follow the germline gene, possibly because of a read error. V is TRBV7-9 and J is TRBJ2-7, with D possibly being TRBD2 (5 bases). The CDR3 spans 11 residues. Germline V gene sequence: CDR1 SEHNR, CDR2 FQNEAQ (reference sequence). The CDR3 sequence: CASSHSGEQYF. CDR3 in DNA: TGCGCCAGCAGCCATTCGGGAGAGCAGTACTTC.

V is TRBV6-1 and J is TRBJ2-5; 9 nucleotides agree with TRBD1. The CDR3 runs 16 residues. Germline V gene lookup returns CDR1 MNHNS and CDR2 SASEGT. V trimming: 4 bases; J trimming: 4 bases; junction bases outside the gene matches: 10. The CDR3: CASSAQTGGAGETQYF. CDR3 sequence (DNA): TGTGCCAGCAGTGCCCAGACAGGGGGGGCGGGAGAGACCCAGTACTTC.

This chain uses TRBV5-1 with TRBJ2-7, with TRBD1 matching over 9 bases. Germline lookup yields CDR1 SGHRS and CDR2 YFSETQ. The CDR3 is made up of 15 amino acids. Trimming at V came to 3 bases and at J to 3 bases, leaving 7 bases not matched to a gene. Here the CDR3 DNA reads TGCGCCAGCAGCTGGGGGACAGGGAGGGACTACGAGCAGTACTTC. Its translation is CASSWGTGRDYEQYF.

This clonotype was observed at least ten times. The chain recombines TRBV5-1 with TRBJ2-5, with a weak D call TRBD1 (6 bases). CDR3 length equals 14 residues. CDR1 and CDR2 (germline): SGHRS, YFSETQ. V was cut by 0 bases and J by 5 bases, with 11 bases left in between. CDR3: CASSLGGQWETQYF. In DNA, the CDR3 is TGCGCCAGCAGCTTGGGGGGGCAGTGGGAGACCCAGTACTTC.

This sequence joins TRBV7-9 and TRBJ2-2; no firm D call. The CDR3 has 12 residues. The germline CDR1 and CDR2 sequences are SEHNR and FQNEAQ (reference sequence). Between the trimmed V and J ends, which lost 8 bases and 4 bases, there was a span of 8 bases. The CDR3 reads CASGHSTGELFF. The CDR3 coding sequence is TGTGCCAGCGGCCACTCCACCGGGGAGCTGTTTTTT.

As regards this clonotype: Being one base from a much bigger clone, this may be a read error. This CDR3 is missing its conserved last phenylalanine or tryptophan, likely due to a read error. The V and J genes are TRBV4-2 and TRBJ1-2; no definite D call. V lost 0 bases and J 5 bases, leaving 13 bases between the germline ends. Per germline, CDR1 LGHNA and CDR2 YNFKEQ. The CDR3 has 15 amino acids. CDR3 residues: CASSQEEVGLYGYTL. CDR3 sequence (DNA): TGTGCCAGCAGCCAAGAGGAGGTTGGATTATATGGCTACACCCTC.

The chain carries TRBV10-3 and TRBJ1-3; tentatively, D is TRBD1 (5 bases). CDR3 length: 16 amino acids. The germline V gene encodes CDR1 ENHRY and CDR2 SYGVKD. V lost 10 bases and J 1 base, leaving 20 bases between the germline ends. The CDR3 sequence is CASSRPKGESGNTIYF. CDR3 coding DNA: TGTGCCAGCAGCAGACCAAAAGGGGAATCTGGAAACACCATATATTTT.

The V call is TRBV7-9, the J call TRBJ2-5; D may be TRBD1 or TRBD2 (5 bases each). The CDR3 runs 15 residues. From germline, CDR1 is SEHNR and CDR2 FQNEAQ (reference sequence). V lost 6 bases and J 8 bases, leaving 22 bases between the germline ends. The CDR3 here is CASSLFPGASLTQYF. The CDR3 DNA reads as TGTGCCAGCAGTTTATTTCCCGGGGCTAGTCTCACCCAGTACTTC. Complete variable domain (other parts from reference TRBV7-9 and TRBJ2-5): DTGVSQNPRHKITKRGQNVTFRCDPISEHNRLYWYRQTLGQGPEFLTYFQNEAQLEKSRLLSDRFSAERPKGSFSTLEIQRTEQGDSAMYLCASSLFPGASLTQYFGPGTRLLVL.

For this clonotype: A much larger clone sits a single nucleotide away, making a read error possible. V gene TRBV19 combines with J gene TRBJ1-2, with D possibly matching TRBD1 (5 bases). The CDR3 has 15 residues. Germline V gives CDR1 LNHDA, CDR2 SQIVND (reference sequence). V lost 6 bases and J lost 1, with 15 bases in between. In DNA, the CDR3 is TGTGCCAGTAGCGTGCTCGGGGACCTTAACTATGGCTACACCTTC. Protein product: CASSVLGDLNYGYTF.

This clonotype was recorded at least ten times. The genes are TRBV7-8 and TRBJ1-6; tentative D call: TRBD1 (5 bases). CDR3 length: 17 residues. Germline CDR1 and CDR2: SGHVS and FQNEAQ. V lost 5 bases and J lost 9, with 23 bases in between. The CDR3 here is CASSPLGQPVGVSPLHF. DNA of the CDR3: TGTGCCAGCAGCCCTCTTGGACAACCGGTAGGGGTTTCACCCCTCCACTTT.

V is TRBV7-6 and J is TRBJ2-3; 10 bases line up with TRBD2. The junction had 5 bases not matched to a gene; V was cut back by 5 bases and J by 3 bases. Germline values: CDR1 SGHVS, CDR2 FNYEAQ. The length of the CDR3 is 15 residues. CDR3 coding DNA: TGTGCCAGCAGCAGCCTAGCGGGAGATACAGATACGCAGTATTTT. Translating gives CASSSLAGDTDTQYF. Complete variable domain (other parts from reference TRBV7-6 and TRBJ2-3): GAGVSQSPRYKVTKRGQDVALRCDPISGHVSLYWYRQALGQGPEFLTYFNYEAQQDKSGLPNDRFSAERPEGSISTLTIQRTEQRDSAMYRCASSSLAGDTDTQYFGPGTRLTVL.

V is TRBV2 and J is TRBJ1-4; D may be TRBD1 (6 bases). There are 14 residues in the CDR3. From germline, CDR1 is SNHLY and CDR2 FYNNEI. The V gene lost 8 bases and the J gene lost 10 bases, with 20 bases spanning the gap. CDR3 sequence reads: CASETGTTRVKLFF. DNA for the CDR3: TGTGCCAGCGAAACAGGGACAACAAGGGTAAAACTGTTTTTT.

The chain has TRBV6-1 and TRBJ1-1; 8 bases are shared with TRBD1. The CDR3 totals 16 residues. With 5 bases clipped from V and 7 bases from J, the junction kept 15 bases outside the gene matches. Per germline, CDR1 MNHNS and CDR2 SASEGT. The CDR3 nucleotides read TGTGCCAGCAGTAAGGGAAGGTCCTCCGGGACAGGTGAAGCTTTCTTT. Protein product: CASSKGRSSGTGEAFF.

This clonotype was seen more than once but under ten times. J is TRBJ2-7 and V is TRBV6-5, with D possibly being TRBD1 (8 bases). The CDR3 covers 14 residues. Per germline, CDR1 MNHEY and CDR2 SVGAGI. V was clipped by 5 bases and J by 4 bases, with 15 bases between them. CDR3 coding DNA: TGTGCCAGCAGTAATGGACAGGGAGGGTACGAGCAGTACTTC. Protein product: CASSNGQGGYEQYF.

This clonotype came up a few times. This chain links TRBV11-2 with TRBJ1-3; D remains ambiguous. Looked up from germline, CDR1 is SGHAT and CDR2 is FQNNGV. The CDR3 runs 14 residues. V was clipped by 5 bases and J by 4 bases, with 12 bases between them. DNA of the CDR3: TGTGCCAGCAGCGGTTCGGGGTTAGGAAACACCATATATTTT. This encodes CASSGSGLGNTIYF.

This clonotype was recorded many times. The CDR3 region has the DNA TGTGCCAGCAGCTCGCAGGCACAGGACAATGAAAAACTGTTTTTT. The encoded protein is CASSSQAQDNEKLFF. The rearrangement joins TRBV7-9 to TRBJ1-4; D possibly corresponds to TRBD1 (5 bases). CDR1 and CDR2 from the germline V gene are SEHNR and FQNEAQ (reference sequence). The CDR3 sequence is 15 residues long. The V end lost 4 bases, the J end lost 5 bases, and 14 bases lay between the germline ends.